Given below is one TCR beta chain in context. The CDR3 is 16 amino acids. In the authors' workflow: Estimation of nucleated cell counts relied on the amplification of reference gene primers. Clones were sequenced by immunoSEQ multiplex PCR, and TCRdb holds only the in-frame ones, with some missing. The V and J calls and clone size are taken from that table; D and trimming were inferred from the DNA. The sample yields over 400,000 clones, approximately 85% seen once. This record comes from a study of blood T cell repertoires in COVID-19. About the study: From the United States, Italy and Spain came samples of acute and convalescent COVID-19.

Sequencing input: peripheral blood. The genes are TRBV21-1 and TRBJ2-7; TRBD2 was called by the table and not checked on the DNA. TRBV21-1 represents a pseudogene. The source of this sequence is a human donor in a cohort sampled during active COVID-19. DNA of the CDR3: TGTGCCAGCAGCGCCGACTGTAGACTAGTTATCTACGAGCAGTACTTC. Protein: CASSADCRLVIYEQYF.